The 26 T cell receptor beta chains below all came from one sample that was sequenced in a study of post-analysis software for immune sequencing data. Study observations and caveats: Four or five TRBV segments were more frequent in patients than controls; TRBV5-6, TRBV5-1 and TRBV20-1 belonged to this group.

Unique molecular identifiers were carried by the TCR beta cDNA libraries. TCRdb reprocessed the PCR reads with MiXCR, giving one entry per CDR3 protein. Here the sample spans 500,000 to 600,000 distinct CDR3 sequences, roughly 40% being singletons. Their antigens remain unidentified. Sequences were obtained from blood. All receptors derive from a girl aged 5-17 years with multiple sclerosis.

V gene TRBV5-1 combines with J gene TRBJ2-1, with TRBD1 as a possible D gene (6 bases). The J call may be faulty, since TRBJ2-7 better matches the DNA end. The CDR3 covers 14 residues. From germline, CDR1 is SGHRS and CDR2 YFSETQ. The CDR3 region has the DNA TGCGCCAGCAGCCTGGGACACCCCTACAATGAGCAGTACTTC. Translated, it gives CASSLGHPYNEQYF.

This chain connects TRBV9 to TRBJ2-2, with TRBD2 matching over 8 bases. This CDR3 contains 18 residues. The germline V gene has CDR1 SGDLS and CDR2 YYNGEE. With V trimmed by 0 bases and J by 1 base, 8 bases remained unmatched. The CDR3 protein is CASSVDSRGGRNTGELFF. In DNA form, the CDR3 reads TGTGCCAGCAGCGTAGATTCTCGGGGGGGCCGGAACACCGGGGAGCTGTTTTTT.

This clonotype was seen a handful of times. CDR3 residues: CASSFGWDRGHEQFF. CDR3 bases: TGTGCCAGCAGTTTCGGTTGGGACAGGGGCCATGAGCAGTTCTTC. This sequence joins TRBV12-3 or TRBV12-4 and TRBJ2-1; 10 nucleotides align to TRBD1. This CDR3 is 15 amino acids long. V lost 3 bases and J lost 8; bases outside the gene matches: 7.

The V and J genes are TRBV3-1 and TRBJ2-5, with 7 bases identical to TRBD1. Germline-derived CDR1 and CDR2 are LGHDT and YNNKEL (reference sequence). This CDR3 has 17 residues. The V gene end was trimmed by 1 base and the J gene end by 0 bases; junction bases not matched to a gene: 8. The CDR3 region is CASSQGVSGGNQETQYF. The CDR3 DNA follows: TGTGCCAGCAGCCAAGGAGTTTCAGGGGGAAACCAAGAGACCCAGTACTTC.

This chain joins TRBV12-3 or TRBV12-4 and TRBJ2-3, with 8 bases matching TRBD2. V was pared by 7 bases and J by 2 bases, with 8 bases of the junction left unmatched. The CDR3 consists of 15 residues. The CDR3 reads CASTPRGGHTDTQYF. The DNA for the CDR3 is TGTGCCAGCACTCCCCGGGGGGGCCACACAGATACGCAGTATTTT.

This rearrangement joins TRBV12-3 or TRBV12-4 to TRBJ2-7; a weak D match, TRBD1 (5 bases). The CDR3 runs to 13 residues. V was clipped by 6 bases and J by 12 bases, with 21 bases between them. The CDR3 reads CASSQPTVLSPYF. CDR3 DNA sequence: TGTGCCAGCAGCCAACCGACAGTCTTAAGTCCGTACTTC.

This clonotype was counted a few times. The rearrangement joins TRBV7-2 to TRBJ1-2; 7 nucleotides agree with TRBD1. Germline V gene lookup returns CDR1 SGHTA and CDR2 FQGNSA. V dropped 5 bases and J dropped 6; count of bases not matched to a gene: 6. The CDR3 runs 13 residues. CDR3 bases: TGTGCCAGCAGCCCTGGACAGGCCGATGGCTACACCTTC. Protein product: CASSPGQADGYTF. The complete variable domain, with remaining parts taken from reference TRBV7-2 and TRBJ1-2, reads GAGVSQSPSNKVTEKGKDVELRCDPISGHTALYWYRQSLGQGLEFLIYFQGNSAPDKSGLPSDRFSAERTGGSVSTLTIQRTQQEDSAVYLCASSPGQADGYTFGSGTRLTVV.

In its sample, this clonotype was seen a few times. The rearrangement uses TRBV6-5 and TRBJ1-4; D ambiguous. V was cut by 2 bases and J by 7 bases, with 14 bases left in between. Germline V CDR1 and CDR2: MNHEY, SVGAGI. This CDR3 region has 15 residues. The CDR3 DNA follows: TGTGCCAGCAGTTACAGGGTGCTTAGCGGTGAAAAACTGTTTTTT. Protein: CASSYRVLSGEKLFF.

The V and J genes are TRBV12-3 or TRBV12-4 and TRBJ2-3; 7 positions agree with TRBD2. This CDR3 is built from 17 residues. V shed 1 base, J shed 0 bases, and the junction held 7 bases outside the gene matches. The CDR3 nucleotides read TGTGCCAGCAGTTTAGGGGGACTACCCTCTAGCACAGATACGCAGTATTTT. It codes for CASSLGGLPSSTDTQYF.

The gene calls are TRBV12-3 or TRBV12-4 and TRBJ2-7; 9 bases agree with TRBD2. Trimming cost V 7 bases and J 1 base; bases outside gene matches: 8. The CDR3 spans 15 residues. The CDR3 bases are TGTGCCAGCACCCTAGCGGGAATGAAGTCCTACGAGCAGTACTTC. This translates into CASTLAGMKSYEQYF.

The chain couples TRBV12-3 or TRBV12-4 to TRBJ2-1, with 7 bases aligning to TRBD2. This CDR3 region has 14 residues. The V segment lost 3 bases and the J segment 11 bases; nucleotides outside the gene matches: 10. CDR3 in amino acids: CASSFGGGPSQQFF. The CDR3 nucleotides are TGTGCCAGCAGTTTTGGGGGAGGGCCCTCTCAGCAGTTCTTC.

This rearrangement joins TRBV7-3 to TRBJ2-3, with D hard to call. V lost 5 bases to trimming and J lost 0 bases, with 12 bases between them. Germline CDR1 and CDR2: SGHTA and FQGTGA. CDR3 length: 15 residues. The CDR3 spells CASSPAVSSTDTQYF. CDR3 coding DNA: TGTGCCAGCAGCCCGGCGGTTTCTAGCACAGATACGCAGTATTTT.

This clonotype has more than one count but fewer than ten. The chain links TRBV27 to TRBJ2-7, with TRBD1 identical over 7 bases. Germline values: CDR1 MNHEY, CDR2 SMNVEV (reference sequence). The CDR3 has 14 residues. Losses at the gene ends were 6 bases for V and 0 bases for J; bases not matched to a gene: 5. Written as DNA, the CDR3 is TGTGCCAGCAGCTCACAGGGGACCTCCTACGAGCAGTACTTC. It specifies CASSSQGTSYEQYF.

CDR3 region: CAISVGTGGDEQYF. CDR3 DNA sequence: TGTGCCATCAGTGTGGGGACAGGGGGCGACGAGCAGTACTTC. The rearrangement links TRBV10-3 to TRBJ2-7; 12 bases line up with TRBD1. V trimming: 4 bases; J trimming: 5 bases; junction bases outside the gene matches: 3. The CDR3 has 14 amino acids. CDR1 ENHRY and CDR2 SYGVKD come from the germline V gene.

The sample holds a few counts of this clonotype. This chain uses TRBV5-1 with TRBJ1-1; a possible D gene is TRBD1 (6 bases). The CDR3 totals 16 residues. Germline V gene lookup returns CDR1 SGHRS and CDR2 YFSETQ. Trimming took 0 bases from V and 8 from J, leaving 20 bases between them. The CDR3 DNA sequence: TGCGCCAGCAGCTTGGCTGGGGGCGAGAGGCCAGACGAAGCTTTCTTT. This codes for CASSLAGGERPDEAFF.

This clonotype was seen more than once but under ten times. The gene calls are TRBV5-4 and TRBJ2-4, with a possible D match to TRBD2 (6 bases). Germline lookup yields CDR1 SGHNT and CDR2 YYREEE (reference sequence). V lost 0 bases to trimming and J lost 6 bases, with 16 bases between them. The CDR3 sequence is 16 residues long. The CDR3 DNA sequence: TGTGCCAGCAGCTTGGGCGGGGAGGACCCGGTAAACATTCAGTACTTC. It yields the protein CASSLGGEDPVNIQYF.

This clonotype is a singleton in its sample. The chain uses TRBV3-1 and TRBJ1-2; 8 nucleotides match TRBD1. V lost 0 bases to trimming and J lost 6 bases; unmatched junction nucleotides: 0. The CDR3 length is 13 residues. Germline CDR1 LGHDT, CDR2 YNNKEL (reference sequence). The CDR3 reads CASSQEDRDGYTF. CDR3 sequence (DNA): TGTGCCAGCAGCCAAGAGGACAGGGATGGCTACACCTTC.

This chain links TRBV12-3 or TRBV12-4 with TRBJ1-2, with TRBD1 identical over 7 bases. This CDR3 comprises 16 residues. The V gene end was trimmed by 5 bases and the J gene end by 4 bases; junction bases not matched to a gene: 13. The CDR3 coding sequence is TGTGCCAGCAGTCCGAGCGGGACAGCGCACGTCTATGGCTACACCTTC. Protein: CASSPSGTAHVYGYTF.

The chain joins TRBV20-1 to TRBJ2-1, with TRBD1 as a possible D gene (6 bases). The CDR3 length is 15 residues. From germline, CDR1 is DFQATT and CDR2 SNEGSKA (reference sequence). V was clipped by 6 bases and J by 5 bases, with 20 bases between them. The CDR3, as DNA: TGCAGTGCCGAGCAGGGGTCAGCCCCTAACAATGAGCAGTTCTTC. This codes for CSAEQGSAPNNEQFF.

This clonotype was counted a single time. CDR3 amino acids: CASSFGLVEPEETQYF. CDR3 in DNA: TGTGCCAGCAGCTTCGGACTAGTGGAGCCTGAGGAGACCCAGTACTTC. The rearrangement uses TRBV7-7 and TRBJ2-5, with TRBD2 matching 7 bases. Unmatched junction bases numbered 12, after V lost 3 bases and J lost 5 bases. Per the germline V gene, CDR1 is SSHAT and CDR2 is FNYEAQ (reference sequence). The CDR3 sequence is 16 residues long. Full variable domain (rest looked up from reference TRBV7-7 and TRBJ2-5): GAGVSQSPRYKVTKRGQDVTLRCDPISSHATLYWYQQALGQGPEFLTYFNYEAQPDKSGLPSDRFSAERPEGSISTLTIQRTEQRDSAMYRCASSFGLVEPEETQYFGPGTRLLVL.

The V and J genes are TRBV6-5 and TRBJ2-3; 8 nucleotides line up with TRBD1. V was pared by 5 bases and J by 2 bases, with 3 bases of the junction left unmatched. Per germline, CDR1 MNHEY and CDR2 SVGAGI. The CDR3 spans 14 residues. CDR3 nucleotide sequence: TGTGCCAGCAGTCGGGACAGGCCCACAGATACGCAGTATTTT. As protein: CASSRDRPTDTQYF.

The chain couples TRBV6-6 to TRBJ2-1; D is possibly TRBD1 (6 bases). Germline V gene sequence: CDR1 MNHNY, CDR2 SVGAGI (reference sequence). With 6 bases removed from V and 2 bases from J, the gap between germline ends came to 17 bases. CDR3 length: 16 residues. The CDR3 protein is CASSRETGITYNEQFF. CDR3 coding DNA: TGTGCCAGCAGCCGAGAAACAGGGATTACCTACAATGAGCAGTTCTTC.

V usage is TRBV9 and J usage is TRBJ2-7; no reliable D call. CDR1 and CDR2 from the germline V gene are SGDLS and YYNGEE. CDR3 size: 14 residues. V shed 4 bases and J shed 0 bases, with 11 bases lying between them. CDR3 nucleotide sequence: TGTGCCAGCAGCCCCCTTGCAACCTCCTACGAGCAGTACTTC. This encodes CASSPLATSYEQYF. Variable domain in full (rest from reference TRBV9 and TRBJ2-7): DSGVTQTPKHLITATGQRVTLRCSPRSGDLSVYWYQQSLDQGLQFLIQYYNGEERAKGNILERFSAQQFPDLHSELNLSSLELGDSALYFCASSPLATSYEQYFGPGTRLTVT.

This clonotype has only one observation. V gene TRBV3-1 combines with J gene TRBJ2-1; the match to TRBD2 covers 11 bases. Trimming cost V 3 bases and J 8 bases; bases outside gene matches: 18. Germline loops: CDR1 LGHDT, CDR2 YNNKEL (reference sequence). This CDR3 has 19 amino acids. The CDR3 nucleotides are TGTGCCAGCAGCCACGAAGTCCTACGCACTAGCGGGAGCGGTCATGAGCAGTTCTTC. This gives the protein CASSHEVLRTSGSGHEQFF.

J is TRBJ1-1 and V is TRBV6-5; a possible D gene is TRBD1 (5 bases). The CDR3 is 14 amino acids. V was clipped by 10 bases and J by 6 bases, with 21 bases between them. Germline loops: CDR1 MNHEY, CDR2 SVGAGI. The CDR3 DNA reads as TGTGCCACGGGAGGCCTAGGGGCGAGGTCTGAAGCTTTCTTT. Translated: CATGGLGARSEAFF.

The chain couples TRBV6-5 to TRBJ2-4, with 9 positions matching TRBD2. The CDR3 extends over 13 amino acids. Germline values: CDR1 MNHEY, CDR2 SVGAGI. Germline trimming cut 5 bases from V and 7 bases from J; bases unmatched to any gene: 3. The CDR3 DNA is TGTGCCAGCAGTCAGGGACTAGCTAACATTCAGTACTTC. Residues: CASSQGLANIQYF.